This T cell receptor beta chain stems from a study of blood T cell repertoires in COVID-19. Background on the study: Sites across the United States, Italy and Spain contributed samples from acute and convalescent COVID-19. From T cells, B-cell-depleted T cells, or PBMCs came the material, which was cDNA or gDNA.

Per the study methods: For nucleated cells, counts were estimated from reference gene primer amplification. Some clones are missing from TCRdb's copy, which holds only in-frame ones; the method was immunoSEQ multiplex PCR. For V, J and clone size, that table is used; D and trimming come from the DNA. The table records about 310,000 clones, over 85% of them present only once. The germline V gene has CDR1 LNHDA and CDR2 SQIVND (reference sequence). This CDR3 contains 14 residues. The trim removed 5 bases at V and 5 bases at J, leaving 8 bases unmatched. The sequencing sample was made of PBMCs or T cells enriched from blood (not recorded which). The V and J genes are TRBV19 and TRBJ2-7; 8 positions agree with TRBD1. The TCR sequence derives from a woman in her twenties or thirties who had recovered from COVID-19. The CDR3 DNA reads as TGTGCCAGTAGTCCCCGGACAGGGAGCAACGAGCAGTACTTC. Translated: CASSPRTGSNEQYF.